Following are 28 T cell receptor beta chains from one sample sequenced in a study of blood T cell repertoires in COVID-19. Clones were read by immunoSEQ multiplex PCR, and TCRdb kept only the in-frame ones, dropping some. The sample includes approximately 170,000 clones, 70% to 90% seen only once; the top ten take less than 3%. What was sequenced was peripheral blood. These receptors originate from a woman of 80 years or more with COVID-19, enrolled during active disease.

This chain connects TRBV9 to TRBJ2-7; 7 bases agree with TRBD1. Germline CDR1 reads SGDLS; CDR2 reads YYNGEE. The trim removed 4 bases at V and 2 bases at J, leaving 6 bases unmatched. This CDR3 region has 14 residues. This chain's CDR3 is CASSPGQATYEQYF. For the CDR3, the DNA is TGTGCCAGCAGCCCAGGACAGGCAACCTACGAGCAGTACTTC.

This rearrangement joins TRBV20-1 to TRBJ2-1; D uncertain. The CDR3 contains 14 residues. Germline values: CDR1 DFQATT, CDR2 SNEGSKA (reference sequence). Trimming shortened V by 3 bases and J by 3 bases, and 12 bases separated the two germline ends. The CDR3 reads CSASGILGYNEQFF. The CDR3 nucleotides read TGCAGTGCTAGTGGCATTCTAGGCTACAATGAGCAGTTCTTC.

The rearrangement uses TRBV27 and TRBJ1-4, with 7 bases lining up with TRBD1. The germline V gene has CDR1 MNHEY and CDR2 SMNVEV (reference sequence). This CDR3 spans 17 amino acids. The J segment lost 3 bases and the V segment lost 6 bases, leaving 13 bases of the junction unmatched. CDR3 region: CASRKTQGPISNEKLFF. CDR3 DNA sequence: TGTGCCAGCAGGAAAACACAGGGGCCTATATCTAATGAAAAACTGTTTTTT.

The chain carries TRBV5-1 and TRBJ2-5; TRBD2 matches at 8 bases. The CDR3 runs 15 residues. The germline gives CDR1 SGHRS, CDR2 YFSETQ. V dropped 4 bases and J dropped 4; count of bases not matched to a gene: 9. The CDR3 here is CASSPTGGNGETQYF. CDR3 DNA: TGCGCCAGCAGCCCCACGGGAGGGAACGGAGAGACCCAGTACTTC.

The chain has TRBV7-3 and TRBJ2-2, with D possibly TRBD1 on 5 matching bases. This CDR3 comprises 14 residues. Germline CDR1 reads SGHTA; CDR2 reads FQGTGA. The V end was cut by 4 bases, the J end by 4 bases, with 10 bases between. The CDR3 sequence: CASSSGHVTGELFF. DNA of the CDR3: TGTGCCAGCAGCTCAGGACACGTCACCGGGGAGCTGTTTTTT.

The chain couples TRBV28 to TRBJ2-7, with 7 bases that match TRBD1. The length of the CDR3 is 15 residues. CDR1 is MDHEN and CDR2 is SYDVKM in the germline V gene. The V gene end was trimmed by 8 bases and the J gene end by 0 bases; junction bases not matched to a gene: 10. CDR3 bases: TGTGCCAGCGGTTCCTGGACAGGCACCTCCTACGAGCAGTACTTC. This codes for CASGSWTGTSYEQYF.

The count of this clone is one. V gene TRBV14 combines with J gene TRBJ1-5; no clear D. The CDR3 runs to 14 residues. V gave up 8 bases and J gave up 1 base, with 12 bases separating them. Germline CDR1 SGHDN, CDR2 FVKESK. CDR3 sequence: CASPLEVSNQPQHF. The CDR3 DNA sequence: TGTGCCAGCCCTCTGGAGGTAAGCAATCAGCCCCAGCATTTT.

The chain is built from TRBV2 and TRBJ1-1, with 8 nucleotides matching TRBD1. CDR3 length: 15 amino acids. V dropped 3 bases and J dropped 2; count of bases not matched to a gene: 5. CDR1 is SNHLY and CDR2 is FYNNEI in the germline V gene. In DNA, the CDR3 is TGTGCCAGCAGTGAGACAGGGGCTATAAACACTGAAGCTTTCTTT. Residues: CASSETGAINTEAFF.

The chain carries TRBV19 and TRBJ2-7; 11 bases are a match to TRBD2. Losses at the gene ends were 0 bases for V and 2 bases for J; bases not matched to a gene: 6. There are 17 residues in the CDR3. CDR1 and CDR2 (germline): LNHDA, SQIVND (reference sequence). The CDR3 loop is CASSIDLGTSGAYEQYF. DNA for the CDR3: TGTGCCAGTAGTATAGATCTCGGGACTAGCGGAGCCTACGAGCAGTACTTC.

The chain links TRBV4-2 to TRBJ2-7; 9 bases are a match to TRBD2. This CDR3 comprises 15 residues. Germline assignment: CDR1 LGHNA and CDR2 YNFKEQ. V shed 4 bases, J shed 2 bases, and the junction held 6 bases outside the gene matches. The DNA for the CDR3 is TGTGCCAGCAGCCCATCGACTAGCGGAGCCTACGAGCAGTACTTC. Translating gives CASSPSTSGAYEQYF.

The chain couples TRBV29-1 to TRBJ2-3; tentatively, D is TRBD2 (6 bases). CDR3 length: 16 residues. V lost 4 bases to trimming and J lost 2 bases, with 19 bases between them. Germline CDR1 and CDR2: SQVTM and ANQGSEA. The CDR3 bases are TGCAGCGTTGGATTACTAGCTCTTGGATCCACAGATACGCAGTATTTT. It is translated as CSVGLLALGSTDTQYF.

The chain carries TRBV28 and TRBJ1-1; 11 bases match TRBD1. The CDR3 is made up of 15 amino acids. V was pared by 2 bases and J by 4 bases, with 3 bases of the junction left unmatched. The germline V gene encodes CDR1 MDHEN and CDR2 SYDVKM. CDR3 region: CASSLEGTGGTEAFF. For the CDR3, the DNA is TGTGCCAGCAGTTTAGAAGGGACAGGGGGCACTGAAGCTTTCTTT.

The chain recombines TRBV10-3 with TRBJ2-1; a possible D gene is TRBD1 (7 bases). This CDR3 comprises 15 residues. Deletions cut 3 bases from V and 6 bases from J, with 15 bases between. Germline V CDR1 and CDR2: ENHRY, SYGVKD. CDR3 protein: CAISEGGGRGNEQFF. The CDR3 region has the DNA TGTGCCATCAGTGAAGGAGGGGGCCGAGGCAATGAGCAGTTCTTC.

The chain is built from TRBV5-1 and TRBJ2-3; D might be TRBD2 (6 bases). The CDR3 totals 15 residues. Germline-derived CDR1 and CDR2 are SGHRS and YFSETQ. V lost 0 bases and J lost 6, with 14 bases in between. CDR3 loop: CASSLAGREEDTQYF. For the CDR3, the DNA is TGCGCCAGCAGCTTGGCTGGCAGGGAGGAGGATACGCAGTATTTT.

The rearrangement uses TRBV7-2 and TRBJ2-2, with a weak D call TRBD1 (6 bases). This CDR3 region has 15 residues. V shed 1 base and J shed 4 bases, with 10 bases lying between them. CDR1 and CDR2 (germline): SGHTA, FQGNSA. In DNA form, the CDR3 reads TGTGCCAGCAGCTTAGGGGACACCTTCACCGGGGAGCTGTTTTTT. Protein sequence: CASSLGDTFTGELFF.

The gene calls are TRBV11-2 and TRBJ2-2; the D is unclear. The V end was cut by 2 bases, the J end by 7 bases, with 17 bases between. Germline lookup yields CDR1 SGHAT and CDR2 FQNNGV. The CDR3 runs to 16 residues. CDR3 loop: CASSLTAWASDGELFF. The CDR3 DNA reads as TGTGCCAGCAGCTTAACCGCCTGGGCGTCAGACGGGGAGCTGTTTTTT.

This clone was detected only a few times. CDR3 in amino acids: CASSPLTGIAKETQYF. The CDR3 DNA reads TGTGCCAGCAGCCCCTTGACAGGGATAGCAAAAGAGACCCAGTACTTC. The chain has TRBV28 and TRBJ2-5; 7 bases agree with TRBD1. V lost 6 bases and J lost 3; bases outside the gene matches: 13. Germline CDR1 is MDHEN and CDR2 is SYDVKM. The CDR3 contains 16 residues.

DNA for the CDR3: TGTGCCAGCTCGCCGGGGGACGGCTACACCTTC. Translation: CASSPGDGYTF. The rearrangement links TRBV18 to TRBJ1-2, with D possibly TRBD1 on 5 matching bases. Germline V gene lookup returns CDR1 KGHSH and CDR2 LQKENI. The CDR3 is made up of 11 amino acids. Trimming cost V 6 bases and J 8 bases, with 10 bases left between them.

CDR3 DNA: TGCGCCAGCAAATTGACTAGCGGGAGCTACGAGCAGTACTTC. The encoded protein is CASKLTSGSYEQYF. V usage is TRBV5-1 and J usage is TRBJ2-7; 12 bases fit TRBD2. Germline V gene sequence: CDR1 SGHRS, CDR2 YFSETQ. Trimming cost V 6 bases and J 3 bases; bases outside gene matches: 4. The CDR3 is 14 residues long.

The V gene is TRBV19, the J gene TRBJ1-5, with 7 bases matching TRBD1. The CDR3 has 16 residues. Germline V lookup: CDR1 LNHDA, CDR2 SQIVND (reference sequence). V lost 3 bases, J lost 3 bases, and 8 bases stayed unmatched. The CDR3, as DNA: TGTGCCAGTAGTATCCGACAGGGACTTTACAATCAGCCCCAGCATTTT. Amino acids: CASSIRQGLYNQPQHF.

The chain couples TRBV28 to TRBJ2-3, with a weak D call TRBD1 (5 bases). Trimming left V 2 bases short and J 1 base short, with 7 bases between. CDR1 and CDR2 (germline): MDHEN, SYDVKM. The CDR3 covers 14 residues. The CDR3: CASSLAGRTDTQYF. In nucleotides, the CDR3 is TGTGCCAGCAGTTTAGCAGGGCGCACAGATACGCAGTATTTT.

This clone has only one observation. This chain joins TRBV27 and TRBJ2-3, with 9 bases fitting TRBD2. Germline V lookup: CDR1 MNHEY, CDR2 SMNVEV (reference sequence). CDR3 length: 15 residues. V trimming: 1 base; J trimming: 4 bases; junction bases outside the gene matches: 3. The CDR3 nucleotides read TGTGCCAGCAGTTTATTTAGCGGGAGCGCAGATACGCAGTATTTT. As protein: CASSLFSGSADTQYF.

The V call is TRBV24-1, the J call TRBJ1-5, with TRBD1 matching 7 bases. Unmatched junction bases numbered 7, after V lost 4 bases and J lost 2 bases. CDR1 is KGHDR and CDR2 is SFDVKD in the germline V gene. There are 16 residues in the CDR3. CDR3 residues: CATSDVQGSGNQPQHF. As DNA, the CDR3 is TGTGCCACCAGTGACGTACAGGGGTCGGGCAATCAGCCCCAGCATTTT.

The genes are TRBV2 and TRBJ2-7, with D hard to call. The CDR3 is 15 residues long. The germline CDR1 and CDR2 sequences are SNHLY and FYNNEI. Trimming left V 2 bases short and J 2 bases short, with 13 bases between. This CDR3 is CASSENSLSAYEQYF. CDR3 bases: TGTGCCAGCAGTGAAAACAGTCTGTCAGCCTACGAGCAGTACTTC.

The CDR3 loop is CSASIGSSGNNEQFF. In DNA form, the CDR3 reads TGCAGTGCTAGTATAGGGTCTAGCGGAAACAATGAGCAGTTCTTC. The V and J genes are TRBV20-1 and TRBJ2-1; 7 nucleotides agree with TRBD2. Per the germline V gene, CDR1 is DFQATT and CDR2 is SNEGSKA (reference sequence). The CDR3 is made up of 15 amino acids. V trimming: 3 bases; J trimming: 5 bases; junction bases outside the gene matches: 10.

This chain connects TRBV6-6 to TRBJ1-5, with unresolved D. Per the germline V gene, CDR1 is MNHNY and CDR2 is SVGAGI (reference sequence). V lost 7 bases and J lost 1, with 8 bases in between. This CDR3 has 13 residues. The CDR3 sequence: CASMWESNQPQHF. The CDR3 DNA sequence: TGTGCCAGCATGTGGGAGAGCAATCAGCCCCAGCATTTT.

This chain uses TRBV7-9 with TRBJ2-2; tentatively, D is TRBD2 (6 bases). CDR3 length: 14 amino acids. V shed 5 bases and J shed 6 bases, with 13 bases lying between them. CDR1 is SEHNR and CDR2 is FQNEAQ in the germline V gene (reference sequence). For the CDR3, the DNA is TGTGCCAGCAGCCCCCTCCAGCGGGCCGGGGAGCTGTTTTTT. Translating gives CASSPLQRAGELFF.

This chain connects TRBV15 to TRBJ2-3; 9 nucleotides match TRBD2. There are 17 residues in the CDR3. Germline CDR1 reads LNHNV; CDR2 reads YYDKDF (reference sequence). Trimming at V came to 0 bases and at J to 7 bases, leaving 11 bases not matched to a gene. This chain's CDR3 is CATSRDQGGRARNTQYF. CDR3 coding DNA: TGTGCCACCAGCAGAGATCAGGGCGGGAGGGCCCGAAATACGCAGTATTTT. Variable domain in full (rest from reference TRBV15 and TRBJ2-3): DAMVIQNPRYQVTQFGKPVTLSCSQTLNHNVMYWYQQKSSQAPKLLFHYYDKDFNNEADTPDNFQSRRPNTSFCFLDIRSPGLGDTAMYLCATSRDQGGRARNTQYFGPGTRLTVL.